This TCR beta chain was captured by sequencing in a study of post-analysis software for immune sequencing data. On this clonotype: Its target is unknown.

The CDR3 extends over 14 amino acids. Germline V gene lookup returns CDR1 MGHDK and CDR2 SYGVNS. The germline V and J ends were trimmed by 5 bases and 4 bases, with 14 bases remaining between them. Prepared TCR beta cDNA libraries contained unique molecular identifiers. TCRdb recomputed calls from the PCR reads with MiXCR, one row per CDR3 protein. This sample has approximately 730,000 distinct CDR3 sequences; around 45% occur once, and the top ten carry over 4.5%. Points from the study as a whole: Patients with multiple sclerosis recorded significantly lower normalized Chao1 diversity than controls, the study found. With F measure, samples from one preparation batch clustered together strongly. Roughly 5 TRBV segments occurring more often in patients than controls included TRBV5-6, TRBV5-1 and TRBV20-1.

The chain combines TRBV25-1 with TRBJ1-1, with D perhaps TRBD1 (5 bases). The specimen sequenced was blood. The clonotype was recovered from a girl aged 5 to 17 with multiple sclerosis. The chain's CDR3 is CASSRLREGTEAFF. The CDR3, as DNA: TGTGCCAGCAGTAGACTCAGGGAAGGCACTGAAGCTTTCTTT.